A single sample gave rise to the 25 T cell receptor beta chains below, sequenced in a study of T cell repertoires in ileal Crohn's disease (dated by TCRdb to between 2018 and 2020). Library creation used the immunoSEQ multiplex PCR assay. TCRdb took over this immuneACCESS table, retaining in-frame rearrangements with V and J assigned. Such tables are incomplete; in checked studies, under half of the missing clones stem from an unresolved V gene, and the remainder is unexplained. Present in this sample are 13,000 to 15,000 clones, roughly 78% of which were seen just once. 15% to 20% of the sample comes from the top ten. Sequencing was done on a sample of ileal tissue. The receptors were sampled from an adult with Crohn's disease.

The chain has TRBV18 and TRBJ2-7, with D maybe TRBD1 (6 bases). This CDR3 comprises 14 residues. Deletions cut 1 base from V and 3 bases from J, with 10 bases between. Germline values: CDR1 KGHSH, CDR2 LQKENI. The CDR3, as DNA: TGTGCCAGCTCACCACTAGGGGGTGACTACGAGCAGTACTTC. Its translation: CASSPLGGDYEQYF.

Sample share makes this clone medium-sized (0.01 to 0.1%). This chain connects TRBV10-3 to TRBJ2-2; the match to TRBD2 covers 7 bases. Germline assignment: CDR1 ENHRY and CDR2 SYGVKD. The CDR3 covers 14 residues. The ends lost 6 bases at V and 0 bases at J; junction bases unmatched: 1. The CDR3 is CAIRTSANTGELFF. CDR3 nucleotides: TGTGCCATCAGAACTAGCGCGAACACCGGGGAGCTGTTTTTT.

The chain recombines TRBV27 with TRBJ1-2, with a weak D call TRBD1 (6 bases). The germline V gene has CDR1 MNHEY and CDR2 SMNVEV (reference sequence). This CDR3 spans 13 amino acids. Trimming left V 2 bases short and J 7 bases short, with 11 bases between. CDR3: CASSLSGGGGYTF. The CDR3 nucleotides are TGTGCCAGCAGTTTAAGCGGGGGCGGTGGCTACACCTTC.

CDR3: CASSPASGADTQYF. Here the CDR3 DNA reads TGTGCCAGTAGTCCGGCTAGTGGGGCTGATACGCAGTATTTT. This chain links TRBV19 with TRBJ2-3, with a tentative D call TRBD1 (5 bases). Trimming took 5 bases from V and 6 from J, leaving 15 bases between them. The CDR3 spans 14 residues. Germline CDR1 is LNHDA and CDR2 is SQIVND (reference sequence).

This clone was observed a few times. The gene calls are TRBV19 and TRBJ2-5, with D possibly matching TRBD1 (6 bases). Trimming cost V 1 base and J 4 bases, with 7 bases left between them. The germline CDR1 and CDR2 sequences are LNHDA and SQIVND (reference sequence). The CDR3 is made up of 13 amino acids. The CDR3 spells CASSIVQGETQYF. The CDR3 nucleotides read TGTGCCAGTAGTATAGTACAGGGAGAGACCCAGTACTTC. Together with reference TRBV19 and TRBJ2-5, the CDR3 gives the full variable domain: DGGITQSPKYLFRKEGQNVTLSCEQNLNHDAMYWYRQDPGQGLRLIYYSQIVNDFQKGDIAEGYSVSREKKESFPLTVTSAQKNPTAFYLCASSIVQGETQYFGPGTRLLVL.

The chain is built from TRBV5-1 and TRBJ1-2; 12 bases match TRBD1. Germline-derived CDR1 and CDR2 are SGHRS and YFSETQ. This CDR3 has 15 amino acids. J lost 3 bases, V lost 4 bases, and 4 bases had no gene match. CDR3 in DNA: TGCGCCAGCAGCCCCGGGACAGGGGGCGACTATGGCTACACCTTC. This sequence encodes CASSPGTGGDYGYTF.

The table lists this clone with a few counts. This sequence joins TRBV7-2 and TRBJ2-5; the match to TRBD2 covers 7 bases. The CDR3 sequence is 16 residues long. The germline gives CDR1 SGHTA, CDR2 FQGNSA. Trimming cost V 1 base and J 3 bases; bases outside gene matches: 8. The CDR3 is CASSLVGASGKETQYF. In nucleotides, the CDR3 is TGTGCCAGCAGCTTAGTTGGGGCTAGCGGAAAAGAGACCCAGTACTTC.

The J gene is TRBJ2-3, the V gene TRBV7-2; tentatively, D is TRBD2 (6 bases). V dropped 8 bases and J dropped 2 bases, with 11 bases sitting between them. CDR1 is SGHTA and CDR2 is FQGNSA in the germline V gene. The CDR3 contains 13 residues. The CDR3 bases are TGTGCCAGCTTGCCTAGCGACACAGATACGCAGTATTTT. This sequence encodes CASLPSDTDTQYF.

V gene TRBV25-1 combines with J gene TRBJ2-7; TRBD2 might be the D (5 bases). The germline V and J ends were trimmed by 7 bases and 3 bases, with 16 bases remaining between them. CDR3 length: 14 residues. Germline V gene lookup returns CDR1 MGHDK and CDR2 SYGVNS. The CDR3 region is CASTAGGVGYEQYF. The CDR3 DNA sequence: TGTGCCAGCACAGCAGGAGGAGTGGGCTACGAGCAGTACTTC.

Note on this clone: With a much larger clone just one base away, this may be a read error. The CDR3 reads CAGSHRGVDGEAFF. In DNA form, the CDR3 reads TGTGCCGGTAGTCACAGGGGGGTCGACGGTGAAGCTTTCTTT. The chain employs TRBV19 and TRBJ1-1; TRBD1 aligns across 8 bases. Germline V gives CDR1 LNHDA, CDR2 SQIVND (reference sequence). CDR3 length equals 14 residues.

This chain joins TRBV2 and TRBJ2-7; a weak D match, TRBD2 (6 bases). The germline V gene encodes CDR1 SNHLY and CDR2 FYNNEI. Trimming left V 2 bases short and J 6 bases short, with 11 bases between. This CDR3 spans 13 amino acids. The CDR3 reads CASSERESIEQYF. In DNA, the CDR3 is TGTGCCAGCAGTGAACGGGAGTCTATCGAGCAGTACTTC.

V and J are TRBV5-6 and TRBJ1-2, with 12 bases lining up with TRBD1. CDR1 is SGHDT, CDR2 YYEEEE, per germline. There are 16 residues in the CDR3. The V gene end was trimmed by 7 bases and the J gene end by 0 bases; junction bases not matched to a gene: 7. As DNA, the CDR3 is TGTGCCAGCGGCGGGGACAGGGGGCGAGCTAACTATGGCTACACCTTC. This encodes CASGGDRGRANYGYTF.

This clone was counted only a few times. The CDR3 bases are TGTGCCAGCAGCTTAATCCTCGGAGGGCAGGGGGCAACTTCCGAGCAGTACTTC. Its translation is CASSLILGGQGATSEQYF. The chain combines TRBV11-1 with TRBJ2-7; TRBD1 agrees at 8 bases. The CDR3 runs to 18 residues. Germline V gene lookup returns CDR1 SGHAT and CDR2 FQDESV (reference sequence). With 2 bases clipped from V and 6 bases from J, the junction kept 18 bases outside the gene matches.

The chain combines TRBV6-1 with TRBJ2-7, with 9 positions matching TRBD1. The germline CDR1 and CDR2 sequences are MNHNS and SASEGT. The CDR3 runs to 15 residues. Unmatched junction bases numbered 7, after V lost 4 bases and J lost 3 bases. CDR3 bases: TGTGCCAGCAGTGCCAGGACAGGGGTCCACTACGAGCAGTACTTC. This gives the protein CASSARTGVHYEQYF.

V usage is TRBV5-1 and J usage is TRBJ2-1, with unresolved D. The length of the CDR3 is 13 residues. V gave up 4 bases and J gave up 7 bases, with 12 bases separating them. Germline lookup yields CDR1 SGHRS and CDR2 YFSETQ. The CDR3 DNA is TGCGCCAGCAGCCAAGACTGGTCTAATGAGCAGTTCTTC. Residues: CASSQDWSNEQFF. Looking up the rest from reference TRBV5-1 and TRBJ2-1 gives the full variable domain: KAGVTQTPRYLIKTRGQQVTLSCSPISGHRSVSWYQQTPGQGLQFLFEYFSETQRNKGNFPGRFSGRQFSNSRSEMNVSTLELGDSALYLCASSQDWSNEQFFGPGTRLTVL.

The J gene is TRBJ2-7, the V gene TRBV5-4; D perhaps matches TRBD2 (6 bases). This CDR3 comprises 16 residues. V lost 3 bases and J lost 3, with 19 bases in between. From germline, CDR1 is SGHNT and CDR2 YYREEE (reference sequence). CDR3 residues: CASSYQRMGGGYEQYF. In DNA form, the CDR3 reads TGTGCCAGCAGCTACCAGAGGATGGGGGGAGGCTACGAGCAGTACTTC. The full variable domain, in which reference TRBV5-4 and TRBJ2-7 provide the parts outside the CDR3, is ETGVTQSPTHLIKTRGQQVTLRCSSQSGHNTVSWYQQALGQGPQFIFQYYREEENGRGNFPPRFSGLQFPNYSSELNVNALELDDSALYLCASSYQRMGGGYEQYFGPGTRLTVT.

CDR3 coding DNA: TGTGCCAGTAGTATGGGACAGGGAGGAGATACGCAGTATTTT. Translating gives CASSMGQGGDTQYF. The J gene is TRBJ2-3, the V gene TRBV19; 9 bases line up with TRBD1. V lost 3 bases, J lost 5 bases, and 3 bases stayed unmatched. This CDR3 is built from 14 residues. Germline CDR1 reads LNHDA; CDR2 reads SQIVND (reference sequence).

The chain joins TRBV30 to TRBJ1-6; TRBD1 agrees at 10 bases. Germline V gives CDR1 GTSNPN, CDR2 SVGIG (reference sequence). The ends lost 1 base at V and 6 bases at J; junction bases unmatched: 9. The CDR3 loop spans 17 amino acids. CDR3 protein: CAWSAGDRGNRNSPLHF. CDR3 DNA: TGTGCCTGGAGTGCCGGGGACAGGGGCAATCGTAATTCACCCCTCCACTTT.

This clone was seen a few times. The chain links TRBV2 to TRBJ2-5; 10 bases agree with TRBD2. The germline V gene has CDR1 SNHLY and CDR2 FYNNEI. After removal of 3 bases from V and 7 bases from J, the junction contained 5 bases not matched to a gene. There are 14 residues in the CDR3. The CDR3 reads CASSDFSGGRTQYF. The CDR3 nucleotides read TGTGCCAGCAGTGATTTTAGCGGGGGGCGGACCCAGTACTTC. Supplemented by reference TRBV2 and TRBJ2-5, the full variable domain reads EPEVTQTPSHQVTQMGQEVILRCVPISNHLYFYWYRQILGQKVEFLVSFYNNEISEKSEIFDDQFSVERPDGSNFTLKIRSTKLEDSAMYFCASSDFSGGRTQYFGPGTRLLVL.

This chain links TRBV4-2 with TRBJ2-3; 11 bases line up with TRBD2. Unmatched junction bases numbered 6, after V lost 1 base and J lost 6 bases. Germline V gives CDR1 LGHNA, CDR2 YNFKEQ. There are 16 residues in the CDR3. The CDR3 sequence: CASSQGVAGGQDTQYF. The DNA for the CDR3 is TGTGCCAGCAGCCAAGGGGTAGCGGGGGGGCAGGATACGCAGTATTTT.

This clone came up a few times. This chain uses TRBV21-1 with TRBJ1-2. TRBV21-1 is a pseudogene. The CDR3 consists of 12 residues. The CDR3 sequence is CAAGGGFYGYTF. DNA for the CDR3: TGTGCCGCGGGGGGAGGGTTCTATGGCTACACCTTC.

This clone was seen a handful of times. The chain carries TRBV7-2 and TRBJ1-1; tentative D call: TRBD1 (5 bases). The CDR3 is 15 residues long. The germline CDR1 and CDR2 sequences are SGHTA and FQGNSA. The ends were cut back, 5 bases at V and 1 base at J, with 14 bases in the middle. CDR3 in amino acids: CASSPPGGANTEAFF. The CDR3 DNA reads TGTGCCAGCAGCCCACCGGGAGGGGCGAACACTGAAGCTTTCTTT.

This chain links TRBV30 with TRBJ1-1; TRBD1 agrees at 10 bases. The CDR3 runs 15 residues. Germline CDR1 GTSNPN, CDR2 SVGIG (reference sequence). Trimming cost V 0 bases and J 3 bases; bases outside gene matches: 4. The CDR3 nucleotides read TGTGCCTGGAGTGTACGGACAGGGGGAGACACTGAAGCTTTCTTT. Its protein is CAWSVRTGGDTEAFF.

This sequence joins TRBV29-1 and TRBJ2-3, with D tentatively TRBD2 (7 bases). Germline CDR1 is SQVTM and CDR2 is ANQGSEA. With 4 bases removed from V and 1 base from J, the gap between germline ends came to 9 bases. The length of the CDR3 is 13 residues. CDR3 region: CSVGGGRTDTQYF. The CDR3 DNA reads TGCAGCGTTGGGGGGGGGCGCACAGATACGCAGTATTTT.

The J gene is TRBJ2-7, the V gene TRBV2, with 7 nucleotides matching TRBD1. Per germline, CDR1 SNHLY and CDR2 FYNNEI. V lost 4 bases and J lost 6; bases outside the gene matches: 3. The CDR3 runs 12 residues. CDR3 sequence: CASSVGQSEQYF. CDR3 DNA: TGTGCCAGCAGTGTGGGACAGAGCGAGCAGTACTTC.